Listed below are T cell receptor beta chains from one sample, sequenced in a study of T cell changes during pregnancy in multiple sclerosis. TCRdb keeps only in-frame clones here, not all; method: immunoSEQ multiplex PCR. The sample consists of approximately 57,000 clones, about 90% of them appearing once. Sequencing used CD4+ T cells from peripheral blood mononuclear cells, obtained in the second trimester of pregnancy. The receptors come from a female donor with multiple sclerosis, enrolled in a pregnancy study. The CDR3 runs from the conserved cysteine through the conserved F or W. Each record gives: V gene, D gene, clone size, J gene, CDR3 protein, CDR3 DNA. D genes are given only for firm matches. Expanded clones are given a class, and other clones once, few, many or no size at all.

v_call: TRBV7-9; d_call: TRBD1; clone_size: few; j_call: TRBJ1-1; cdr3_aa: CASSLSQGAVTEAFF; cdr3_nt: TGTGCCAGCAGCTTATCCCAGGGGGCAGTCACTGAAGCTTTCTTT
v_call: TRBV18; d_call: TRBD1; clone_size: NA; j_call: TRBJ1-1; cdr3_aa: CASSLSGGWTEAFF; cdr3_nt: TGTGCCAGCTCACTCTCAGGGGGTTGGACTGAAGCTTTCTTT
v_call: TRBV7-2; d_call: NA; clone_size: once; j_call: TRBJ1-2; cdr3_aa: CASSLGRDDYGYTF; cdr3_nt: TGTGCCAGCAGCTTAGGGAGGGACGACTATGGCTACACCTTC
v_call: TRBV6-4; d_call: TRBD2; clone_size: NA; j_call: TRBJ2-2; cdr3_aa: CASSGLWRERGTGELFF; cdr3_nt: TGTGCCAGCAGCGGGCTTTGGCGGGAGCGGGGCACCGGGGAGCTGTTTTTT
v_call: TRBV13; d_call: NA; clone_size: NA; j_call: TRBJ1-1; cdr3_aa: CASSLERGLRDTEAFF; cdr3_nt: TGTGCCAGCAGCTTAGAGAGAGGGCTGAGGGACACTGAAGCTTTCTTT
v_call: TRBV29-1; d_call: NA; clone_size: NA; j_call: TRBJ2-7; cdr3_aa: CSALQGPYEQYF; cdr3_nt: TGCAGCGCTCTACAGGGCCCCTACGAGCAGTACTTC
v_call: TRBV5-6; d_call: NA; clone_size: NA; j_call: TRBJ2-2; cdr3_aa: CASSSGPTVPGELFF; cdr3_nt: TGTGCCAGCAGCTCGGGCCCGACAGTGCCCGGGGAGCTGTTTTTT
v_call: TRBV30; d_call: TRBD1; clone_size: NA; j_call: TRBJ1-2; cdr3_aa: CAWSDRDYGYTF; cdr3_nt: TGTGCCTGGAGCGACAGGGACTATGGCTACACCTTC
v_call: TRBV5-6; d_call: NA; clone_size: NA; j_call: TRBJ2-3; cdr3_aa: CASSWGGMGGPDTQYF; cdr3_nt: TGTGCCAGCAGCTGGGGTGGGATGGGGGGGCCAGATACGCAGTATTTT
v_call: TRBV5-1; d_call: TRBD2; clone_size: NA; j_call: TRBJ2-3; cdr3_aa: CASTPGGVSTDTQYF; cdr3_nt: TGCGCCAGCACCCCTGGGGGGGTAAGCACAGATACGCAGTATTTT
v_call: TRBV18; d_call: NA; clone_size: NA; j_call: TRBJ1-1; cdr3_aa: CASSPRTTQVANTEAFF; cdr3_nt: TGTGCCAGCTCACCACGGACAACCCAAGTAGCAAACACTGAAGCTTTCTTT
v_call: TRBV19; d_call: NA; clone_size: once; j_call: TRBJ1-1; cdr3_aa: CASSITLTRSEAFF; cdr3_nt: TGTGCCAGTAGTATAACCCTTACGCGCTCCGAAGCTTTCTTT